This TCR beta chain derives from a study of blood T cell repertoires in COVID-19. On the study more broadly: The cDNA or gDNA used as material had been derived from T cells, B-cell-depleted T cells, or PBMCs.

The data were produced by immunoSEQ multiplex PCR, yet TCRdb's version contains in-frame clones alone and is incomplete. The data contain about 160,000 clones, 81% of them seen just once; the ten biggest clones take up around 10%. V lost 3 bases to trimming and J lost 0 bases, with 10 bases between them. The CDR3 spans 14 residues. Looked up from germline, CDR1 is SGDLS and CDR2 is YYNGEE. The chain uses TRBV9 and TRBJ2-7; possibly TRBD2 for D (6 bases). This sequence was found in a man aged 55-75 years with active or convalescent COVID-19. The sequencing sample was made of peripheral blood. The CDR3 loop reads CASSAGVSSYEQYF. Here the CDR3 DNA reads TGTGCCAGCAGCGCGGGGGTTAGCTCCTACGAGCAGTACTTC. Complete variable domain (other parts from reference TRBV9 and TRBJ2-7): DSGVTQTPKHLITATGQRVTLRCSPRSGDLSVYWYQQSLDQGLQFLIQYYNGEERAKGNILERFSAQQFPDLHSELNLSSLELGDSALYFCASSAGVSSYEQYFGPGTRLTVT.